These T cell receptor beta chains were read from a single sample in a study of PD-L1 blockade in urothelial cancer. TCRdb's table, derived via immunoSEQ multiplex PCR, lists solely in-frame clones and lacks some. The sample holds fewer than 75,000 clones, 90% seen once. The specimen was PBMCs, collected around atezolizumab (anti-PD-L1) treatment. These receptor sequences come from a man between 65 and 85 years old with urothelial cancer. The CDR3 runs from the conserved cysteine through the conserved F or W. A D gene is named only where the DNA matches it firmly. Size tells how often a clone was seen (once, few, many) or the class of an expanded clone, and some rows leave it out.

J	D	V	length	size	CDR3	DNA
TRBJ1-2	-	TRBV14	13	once	CASSPTVNYGYTF	TGTGCCAGCAGCCCGACAGTAAACTATGGCTACACCTTC
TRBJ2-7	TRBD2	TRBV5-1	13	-	CASSSGLANEQYF	TGCGCCAGCAGCTCCGGACTAGCAAACGAGCAGTACTTC
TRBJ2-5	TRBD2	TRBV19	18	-	CASKARGPGGGVQETQYF	TGTGCCAGTAAGGCGAGAGGTCCGGGCGGGGGGGTCCAAGAGACCCAGTACTTC
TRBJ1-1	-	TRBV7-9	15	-	CASSLRVTRDTEAFF	TGTGCCAGCAGCTTACGGGTCACTCGGGACACTGAAGCTTTCTTT
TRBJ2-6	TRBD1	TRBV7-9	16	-	CASSFTGGTGANVLTF	TGTGCCAGCAGCTTTACAGGGGGCACTGGGGCCAACGTCCTGACTTTC
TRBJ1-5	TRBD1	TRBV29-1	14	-	CSVASGTGDQPQHF	TGCAGCGTCGCCTCCGGGACAGGGGATCAGCCCCAGCATTTT
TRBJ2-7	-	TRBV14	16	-	CASSQEMSGWNGEQYF	TGTGCCAGCAGCCAAGAGATGTCAGGGTGGAACGGCGAGCAGTACTTC
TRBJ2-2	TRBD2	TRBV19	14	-	CASKGGANTGELFF	TGTGCCTCAAAGGGAGGGGCGAACACCGGGGAGCTGTTTTTT
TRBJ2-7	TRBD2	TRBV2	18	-	CASSEAERLAGQTYEQYF	TGTGCCAGCAGTGAAGCTGAGCGACTAGCGGGACAGACCTACGAGCAGTACTTC
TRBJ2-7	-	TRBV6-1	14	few	CASSNLTLSYEQYF	TGTGCCAGCAGTAACCTGACTCTGTCCTACGAGCAGTACTTC
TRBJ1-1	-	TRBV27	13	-	CASSTQRNTEAFF	TGTGCCAGCAGTACGCAGCGGAACACTGAAGCTTTCTTT
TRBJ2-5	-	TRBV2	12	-	CASSGYQETQYF	TGTGCCAGCAGTGGCTATCAAGAGACCCAGTACTTC
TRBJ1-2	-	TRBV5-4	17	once	CASSLGGQSEKQRDKDF	TGTGCCAGCAGCTTGGGCGGACAGTCCGAGAAGCAACGAGATAAGGACTTC
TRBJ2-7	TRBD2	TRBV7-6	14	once	CASSLASGTYEQYF	TGTGCCAGCAGCTTAGCTAGCGGGACCTACGAGCAGTACTTC
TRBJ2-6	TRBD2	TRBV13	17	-	CASSFGGRAGGANVLTF	TGTGCCAGCAGCTTTGGCGGGAGGGCCGGCGGGGCCAACGTCCTGACTTTC
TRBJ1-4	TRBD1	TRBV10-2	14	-	CASSSTGGDEKLFF	TGCGCCAGCAGTTCGACAGGGGGCGACGAAAAACTGTTTTTT
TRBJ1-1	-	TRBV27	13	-	CASSSTTGTEAFF	TGTGCCAGCAGTTCTACAACAGGGACTGAAGCTTTCTTT
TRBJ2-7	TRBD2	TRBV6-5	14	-	CASSKAGGPYEQYF	TGTGCCAGCAGTAAAGCGGGAGGGCCCTACGAGCAGTACTTC
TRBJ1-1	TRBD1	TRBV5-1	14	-	CASSLDRGGTEAFF	TGCGCCAGCAGCTTGGACAGGGGTGGCACTGAAGCTTTCTTT
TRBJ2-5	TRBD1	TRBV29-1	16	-	CSVEDRGTGRLLTQYF	TGCAGCGTTGAAGATCGGGGGACAGGCCGCTTGTTGACCCAGTACTTC
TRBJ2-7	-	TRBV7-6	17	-	CASSLIPSGYGSYEQYF	TGTGCCAGCAGCCTCATCCCCTCAGGGTATGGCTCCTACGAGCAGTACTTC
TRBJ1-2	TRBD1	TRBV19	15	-	CASTKGRGQTYGYTF	TGTGCCAGTACCAAGGGCAGGGGGCAGACCTATGGCTACACCTTC
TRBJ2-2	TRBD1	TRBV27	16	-	CASSTPGQGFTGELFF	TGTGCCAGCTCTACACCGGGACAGGGATTCACCGGGGAGCTGTTTTTT
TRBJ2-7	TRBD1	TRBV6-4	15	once	CASSDPDRGPHEQYF	TGTGCCAGCAGTGACCCGGACAGGGGGCCGCACGAGCAGTACTTC
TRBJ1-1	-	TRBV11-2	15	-	CATQREGPRGTEAFF	TGTGCCACCCAAAGGGAAGGGCCCAGGGGAACTGAAGCTTTCTTT
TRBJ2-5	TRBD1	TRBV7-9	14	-	CASSSFGTVETQYF	TGTGCCAGCAGCTCCTTTGGGACAGTGGAGACCCAGTACTTC
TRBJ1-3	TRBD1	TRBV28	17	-	CASSSNPQGASGNTIYF	TGTGCCAGCAGTTCCAACCCACAGGGGGCGAGTGGAAACACCATATATTTT
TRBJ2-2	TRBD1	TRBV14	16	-	CASSWGQGASTGELFF	TGTGCCAGCAGCTGGGGACAGGGGGCGAGCACCGGGGAGCTGTTTTTT
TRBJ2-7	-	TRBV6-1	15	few	CASSEAGTSHYEQYF	TGTGCCAGCAGTGAGGCCGGGACATCCCATTACGAGCAGTACTTC
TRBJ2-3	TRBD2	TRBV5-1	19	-	CASRKTSGRARWSTDTQYF	TGCGCCAGCAGGAAGACTAGCGGGAGGGCCAGGTGGAGCACAGATACGCAGTATTTT
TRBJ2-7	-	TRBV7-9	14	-	CASSLPGILSEQYF	TGTGCCAGCAGCTTGCCAGGAATCCTTTCCGAGCAGTACTTC
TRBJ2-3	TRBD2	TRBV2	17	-	CASSGTSGRFSTDTQYF	TGTGCCAGCAGTGGGACTAGCGGTAGATTTAGCACAGATACGCAGTATTTT
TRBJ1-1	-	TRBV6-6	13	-	CASSYHGQYEAFF	TGTGCCAGCAGTTACCACGGACAGTATGAAGCTTTCTTT
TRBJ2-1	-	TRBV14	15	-	CASSQDFRPPNEQFF	TGTGCCAGCAGCCAGGACTTCAGGCCACCCAATGAGCAGTTCTTC
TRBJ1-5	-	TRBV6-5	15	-	CASSYSGGGNQPQHF	TGTGCCAGCAGTTATAGCGGGGGGGGGAATCAGCCCCAGCATTTT
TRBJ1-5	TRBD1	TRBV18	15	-	CASSPGQGSNQPQHF	TGTGCCAGCTCACCGGGACAGGGTAGCAATCAGCCCCAGCATTTT
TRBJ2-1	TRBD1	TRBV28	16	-	CASSRWRGTGANEQFF	TGTGCCAGCAGCCGCTGGAGGGGGACAGGGGCCAATGAGCAGTTCTTC
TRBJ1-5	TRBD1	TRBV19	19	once	CASSLTGTGSGPSNQPQHF	TGTGCCAGTAGTCTTACCGGGACAGGGTCCGGGCCTAGCAATCAGCCCCAGCATTTT
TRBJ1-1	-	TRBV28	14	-	CASGPTDLNTEAFF	TGTGCCAGCGGCCCGACAGATTTGAACACTGAAGCTTTCTTT
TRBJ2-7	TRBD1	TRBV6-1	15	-	CASSEVGTGAYEQYF	TGTGCCAGCAGTGAAGTAGGGACAGGGGCCTACGAGCAGTACTTC
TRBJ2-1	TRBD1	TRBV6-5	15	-	CASRIRPGQVNEQFF	TGTGCCAGCAGAATACGGCCGGGACAGGTCAATGAGCAGTTCTTC
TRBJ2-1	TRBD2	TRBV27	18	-	CASSPRRTGSSGYNEQFF	TGTGCCAGCAGTCCCCGTAGGACTGGATCTAGCGGCTACAATGAGCAGTTCTTC
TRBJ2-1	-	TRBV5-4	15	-	CASSLSRGVYNEQFF	TGTGCCAGCAGCTTGTCCAGGGGAGTCTACAATGAGCAGTTCTTC
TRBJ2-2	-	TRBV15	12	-	CATRPGPGELFF	TGTGCCACCAGGCCAGGTCCCGGGGAGCTGTTTTTT
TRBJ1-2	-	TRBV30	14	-	CASRPRNINYGYTF	TGTGCCTCGCGGCCCAGAAACATTAACTATGGCTACACCTTC
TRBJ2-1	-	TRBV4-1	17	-	CASSQDYGGVPYNEQFF	TGCGCCAGCAGCCAGGATTACGGCGGAGTACCCTACAATGAGCAGTTCTTC
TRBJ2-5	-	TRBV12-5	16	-	CASGLVIGGGSETQYF	TGTGCTAGTGGTTTGGTAATCGGCGGGGGCTCTGAGACCCAGTACTTC
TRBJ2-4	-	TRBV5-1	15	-	CASSPNSAAKNIQYF	TGCGCCAGCAGCCCCAATTCAGCGGCCAAAAACATTCAGTACTTC
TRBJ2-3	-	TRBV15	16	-	CATSRGSGAGSGTQYF	TGTGCCACCAGCAGAGGTAGCGGAGCCGGTTCGGGTACGCAGTATTTT
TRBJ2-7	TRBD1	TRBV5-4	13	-	CASSGQGGYEQYF	TGTGCCAGCAGCGGACAGGGGGGCTACGAGCAGTACTTC
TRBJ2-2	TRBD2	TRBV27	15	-	CASAGGLSRPGELFF	TGTGCCAGCGCGGGGGGACTAAGCCGCCCCGGGGAGCTGTTTTTT
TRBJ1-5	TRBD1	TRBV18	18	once	CASSPSTLGQGGNQPQHF	TGTGCCAGCTCACCTTCTACTCTCGGACAGGGGGGCAATCAGCCCCAGCATTTT
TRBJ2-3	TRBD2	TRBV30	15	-	CAWSVVRGRADTQYF	TGTGCCTGGAGTGTAGTTCGCGGGAGGGCAGATACGCAGTATTTT
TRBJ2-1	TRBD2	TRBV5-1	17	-	CASSPGALAGVPLEQFF	TGCGCCAGCAGCCCCGGGGCACTAGCGGGAGTGCCCCTAGAGCAGTTCTTC
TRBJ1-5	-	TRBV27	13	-	CASSPGGGQPQHF	TGTGCCAGCAGCCCCGGGGGGGGGCAGCCCCAGCATTTT